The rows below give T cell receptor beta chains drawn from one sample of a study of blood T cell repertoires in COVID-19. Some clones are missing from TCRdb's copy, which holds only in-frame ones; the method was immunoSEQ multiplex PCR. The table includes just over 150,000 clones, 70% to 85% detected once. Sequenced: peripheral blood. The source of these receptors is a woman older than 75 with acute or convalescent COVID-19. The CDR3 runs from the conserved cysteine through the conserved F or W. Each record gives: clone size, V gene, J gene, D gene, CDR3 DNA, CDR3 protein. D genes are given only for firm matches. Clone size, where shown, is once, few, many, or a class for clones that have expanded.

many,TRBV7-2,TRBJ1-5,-,TGTGCCAGCAGCTTGAGTCGGGACACCAATCAGCCCCAGCATTTT,CASSLSRDTNQPQHF
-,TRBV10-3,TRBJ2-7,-,TGTGCCTCGCTATCGGGGATTAACTACGAGCAGTACTTC,CASLSGINYEQYF
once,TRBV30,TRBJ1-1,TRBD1,TGTGCCTGGAGTGCCCCCGGGACAGCTCTTGAAGCTTTCTTT,CAWSAPGTALEAFF
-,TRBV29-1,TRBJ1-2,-,TGCAGCGTTGAACCCTTCGCAGGGGCCTATGGCTACACCTTC,CSVEPFAGAYGYTF
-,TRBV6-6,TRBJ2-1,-,TGTGCCAGCAGTCCCCGATCTGGCGGGAAGTACAATGAGCAGTTCTTC,CASSPRSGGKYNEQFF
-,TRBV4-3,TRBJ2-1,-,TGCGCCAGCAGCCAAGACTACCGAGGAGGTGAGCAGTTCTTC,CASSQDYRGGEQFF
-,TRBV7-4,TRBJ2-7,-,TGTGCCAGCAGCAGCAGACCGGCCGGGTTCGAGCAGTACTTC,CASSSRPAGFEQYF
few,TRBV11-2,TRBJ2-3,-,TGTGCCAGCACCCCCCAGTCCACAGATACGCAGTATTTT,CASTPQSTDTQYF
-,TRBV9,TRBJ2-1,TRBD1,TGTGCCAGCAGCGTGACGCAGGGGGCGGGTGAGCAGTTCTTC,CASSVTQGAGEQFF
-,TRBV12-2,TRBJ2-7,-,TGTGCAAGAGGGACTTTATACGAGCAGTACTTC,CARGTLYEQYF